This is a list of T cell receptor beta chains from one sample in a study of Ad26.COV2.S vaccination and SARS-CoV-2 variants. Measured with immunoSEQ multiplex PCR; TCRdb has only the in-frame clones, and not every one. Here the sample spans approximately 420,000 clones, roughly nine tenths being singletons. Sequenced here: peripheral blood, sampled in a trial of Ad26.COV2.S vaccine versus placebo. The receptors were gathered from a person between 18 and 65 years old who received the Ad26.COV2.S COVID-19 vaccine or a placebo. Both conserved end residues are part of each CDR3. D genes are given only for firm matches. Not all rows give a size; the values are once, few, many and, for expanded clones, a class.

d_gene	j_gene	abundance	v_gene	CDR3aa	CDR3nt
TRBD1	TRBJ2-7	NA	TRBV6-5	CASTRTGNEQYF	TGTGCCAGCACCAGGACAGGGAACGAGCAGTACTTC
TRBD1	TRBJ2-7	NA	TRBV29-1	CSVQAGGYEQYF	TGCAGCGTCCAGGCAGGGGGCTACGAGCAGTACTTC
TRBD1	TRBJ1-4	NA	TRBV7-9	CASSLYRGTTNEKLFF	TGTGCCAGCAGCCTCTACAGGGGTACTACTAATGAAAAACTGTTTTTT
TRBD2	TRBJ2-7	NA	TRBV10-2	CANRLAGGQGVDYEQYF	TGCGCCAATCGACTAGCGGGGGGGCAAGGAGTAGACTACGAGCAGTACTTC
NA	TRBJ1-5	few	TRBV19	CASTLTAFNQPQHF	TGTGCCAGTACTTTGACAGCATTCAATCAGCCCCAGCATTTT
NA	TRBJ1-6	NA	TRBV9	CASSEGGGSSPLHF	TGTGCCAGCAGCGAGGGTGGGGGCTCTTCACCCCTCCACTTT
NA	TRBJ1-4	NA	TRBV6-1	CASSASGQLSTNEKLFF	TGTGCCAGCAGTGCCTCTGGGCAGCTATCAACTAATGAAAAACTGTTTTTT
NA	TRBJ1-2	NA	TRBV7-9	CASSLIWDNYGYTF	TGTGCCAGCAGCTTAATTTGGGATAACTATGGCTACACCTTC
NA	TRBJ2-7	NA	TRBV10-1	CASSHRVVLPQPPSREQYF	TGCGCCAGCAGTCATCGGGTCGTATTACCCCAACCCCCTTCTCGCGAGCAGTACTTC
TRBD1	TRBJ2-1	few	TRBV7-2	CASSLGDRGLAGAEQFF	TGTGCCAGCAGCTTAGGGGACAGGGGGTTAGCGGGGGCAGAGCAGTTCTTC
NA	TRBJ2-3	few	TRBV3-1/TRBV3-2	CASSQMATDTQYF	TGTGCCAGCAGCCAAATGGCCACAGATACGCAGTATTTT
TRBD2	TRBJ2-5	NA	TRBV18	CASSPNRGGQETQYF	TGTGCCAGCTCACCAAACCGGGGGGGCCAAGAGACCCAGTACTTC
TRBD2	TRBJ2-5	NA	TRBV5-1	CASSVGGGQETQYF	TGCGCCAGCAGCGTTGGGGGGGGTCAAGAGACCCAGTACTTC
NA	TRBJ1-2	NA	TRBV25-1	CASSEAAVARGYTF	TGTGCCAGCAGTGAAGCCGCGGTGGCCCGGGGCTACACCTTC
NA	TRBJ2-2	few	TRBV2	CASRREFTGELFF	TGTGCCAGTCGAAGGGAGTTCACCGGGGAGCTGTTTTTT
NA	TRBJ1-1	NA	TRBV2	CASSETGWNTEAFF	TGTGCCAGCAGTGAAACCGGATGGAACACTGAAGCTTTCTTT
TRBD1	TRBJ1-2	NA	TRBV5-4	CASSLGLRQGHGYTF	TGTGCCAGCAGCTTGGGGCTGAGACAGGGCCATGGCTACACCTTC
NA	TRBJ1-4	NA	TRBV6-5	CASVRGGNEKLFF	TGTGCCAGCGTCCGGGGGGGAAATGAAAAACTGTTTTTT
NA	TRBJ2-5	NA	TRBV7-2	CASSLVQGRQETQYF	TGTGCCAGCAGCTTAGTTCAGGGGCGTCAGGAGACCCAGTACTTC
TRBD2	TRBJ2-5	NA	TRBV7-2	CASSSLAGIQETQYF	TGTGCCAGCAGCTCACTAGCGGGGATACAAGAGACCCAGTACTTC
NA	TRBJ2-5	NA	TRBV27	CASSLDRTQETQYF	TGTGCCAGCAGTCTCGACAGGACTCAAGAGACCCAGTACTTC
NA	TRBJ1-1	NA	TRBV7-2	CASSLQIRNTEAFF	TGTGCCAGCAGCCTACAGATTCGGAACACTGAAGCTTTCTTT
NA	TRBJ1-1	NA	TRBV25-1	CASTDWITGTEAFF	TGTGCCAGCACCGACTGGATTACAGGCACTGAAGCTTTCTTT
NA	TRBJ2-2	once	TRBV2	CASRRGASGELFF	TGTGCCAGCAGAAGGGGCGCGTCCGGGGAGCTGTTTTTT
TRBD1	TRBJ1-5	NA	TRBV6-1	CASSEPDRGAQPQHF	TGTGCCAGCAGTGAGCCGGACAGGGGAGCCCAGCCCCAGCATTTT
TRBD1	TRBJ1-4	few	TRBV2	CASMRDRAESEKLFF	TGTGCCAGCATGCGGGACAGGGCAGAAAGTGAAAAACTGTTTTTT
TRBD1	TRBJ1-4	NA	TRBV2	CASSGQRNEKLFF	TGTGCCAGCTCGGGACAGAGGAATGAAAAACTGTTTTTT